A selection of T cell receptor beta chains follows, all from one sample in a study of beta chain features in type 1 diabetes. The assay was immunoSEQ multiplex PCR, and TCRdb's table has in-frame clones only and misses some. The top ten clones hold around 0.48% of a sample with roughly 140,000 clones, approximately 10% of them seen once. What was sequenced was central memory CD4+ T cells from blood. All receptors come from a young man with type 1 diabetes. CDR3s include the opening cysteine and the closing phenylalanine or tryptophan. The order of the fields is clone size, V gene, D gene, J gene, CDR3 protein, CDR3 DNA. The D gene is left open where the match is weak. Size tells how often a clone was seen (once, few, many) or the class of an expanded clone, and some rows leave it out.

-	TRBV29-1	-	TRBJ2-3	CSVEGLTGTDTQYF	TGCAGCGTTGAAGGGTTGACGGGAACAGATACGCAGTATTTT
-	TRBV5-6	TRBD1	TRBJ1-1	CASSETGGLNTEAFF	TGTGCCAGCAGCGAAACAGGGGGTTTGAACACTGAAGCTTTCTTT
-	TRBV19	-	TRBJ2-1	CASSKTTTSYNEQFF	TGTGCCAGTAGCAAAACTACAACGTCCTACAATGAGCAGTTCTTC
-	TRBV2	-	TRBJ1-5	CASSDRQLNQPQHF	TGTGCCAGCAGTGATAGACAGCTTAATCAGCCCCAGCATTTT
-	TRBV6-6	TRBD2	TRBJ2-7	CASSKTSGRVSYEQYF	TGTGCCAGCAGCAAGACTAGCGGGAGGGTCTCCTACGAGCAGTACTTC
few	TRBV2	-	TRBJ2-2	CASSYSGELFF	TGTGCCAGCAGTTACAGCGGGGAGCTGTTTTTT
-	TRBV5-4	-	TRBJ2-1	CASSLALYSSEQFF	TGTGCCAGCAGCTTGGCGCTCTACAGTTCTGAGCAGTTCTTC
few	TRBV5-4	TRBD2	TRBJ2-3	CASSPRLAGGTDTQYF	TGTGCCAGCAGCCCGAGACTAGCGGGAGGCACAGATACGCAGTATTTT
few	TRBV11-2	-	TRBJ2-7	CASSPQLRGYEQYF	TGTGCCAGCAGCCCCCAACTGCGGGGTTACGAGCAGTACTTC
-	TRBV18	-	TRBJ2-5	CASSLQGSRETQYF	TGTGCCAGCTCACTTCAGGGTTCCCGAGAGACCCAGTACTTC
-	TRBV30	-	TRBJ1-2	CAWKAGGGRLSGYTF	TGTGCCTGGAAGGCGGGGGGTGGCAGGCTCTCTGGCTACACCTTC
-	TRBV28	-	TRBJ2-3	CASSTRRRGYTDTQYF	TGTGCCAGCAGCACCAGAAGGAGGGGCTACACAGATACGCAGTATTTT
-	TRBV5-1	TRBD1	TRBJ1-1	CASSYGQGNTEAFF	TGCGCCAGCAGCTACGGACAGGGGAACACTGAAGCTTTCTTT
-	TRBV5-1	-	TRBJ1-2	CASSLVGEIFYGYTF	TGCGCCAGCAGCTTGGTAGGGGAAATCTTTTATGGCTACACCTTC
-	TRBV4-1	-	TRBJ2-7	CASSQDRGRGGQEQYF	TGCGCCAGCAGCCAAGATCGGGGAAGGGGGGGCCAAGAGCAGTACTTC
-	TRBV28	-	TRBJ2-7	CASSPGAGYEQYF	TGTGCCAGCAGTCCTGGGGCTGGCTACGAGCAGTACTTC
-	TRBV6-5	-	TRBJ2-3	CASSYLAGGTADTQYF	TGTGCCAGCAGTTACCTCGCAGGGGGGACCGCAGATACGCAGTATTTT
few	TRBV28	-	TRBJ2-1	CASSRYEQFF	TGTGCCAGCAGTCGTTATGAGCAGTTCTTC
-	TRBV7-3	-	TRBJ1-1	CASNLGANTEAFF	TGTGCCAGCAACCTGGGGGCGAACACTGAAGCTTTCTTT
-	TRBV18	-	TRBJ2-7	CASSPSQVKVEQYF	TGTGCCAGCTCACCAAGCCAGGTTAAGGTAGAGCAGTACTTC
few	TRBV29-1	TRBD1	TRBJ2-7	CSVGRDRGGYEQYF	TGCAGCGTTGGTAGGGACAGGGGTGGCTACGAGCAGTACTTC
few	TRBV7-6	-	TRBJ2-7	CASSLEPTHEQYF	TGTGCCAGCAGCTTAGAGCCTACCCACGAGCAGTACTTC
-	TRBV7-2	TRBD2	TRBJ2-1	CASSLSTSVEQFF	TGTGCCAGCAGCTTATCCACTAGCGTTGAGCAGTTCTTC
few	TRBV25-1	TRBD1	TRBJ1-2	CASSDLLTGEDYGYTF	TGTGCCAGCAGTGATCTCTTGACAGGGGAGGACTATGGCTACACCTTC
few	TRBV28	-	TRBJ2-1	CASSLGGLSYNEQFF	TGTGCCAGCAGTTTAGGCGGACTTTCCTACAATGAGCAGTTCTTC
-	TRBV5-4	TRBD2	TRBJ2-2	CASSLESASGLTGELFF	TGTGCCAGCAGCTTGGAATCTGCTAGCGGGCTCACCGGGGAGCTGTTTTTT
few	TRBV6-1	-	TRBJ2-7	CASRPMSGGSYEQYF	TGTGCCAGCAGACCCATGTCTGGAGGGTCCTACGAGCAGTACTTC
few	TRBV28	-	TRBJ1-2	CASSLSAVNYGYTF	TGTGCCAGCAGTCTAAGCGCAGTTAACTATGGCTACACCTTC
-	TRBV12-5	TRBD1	TRBJ2-2	CASGLMVGTANTGELFF	TGTGCTAGTGGTTTGATGGTGGGGACAGCGAACACCGGGGAGCTGTTTTTT
few	TRBV5-1	TRBD2	TRBJ2-1	CASSTGLVYNEQFF	TGCGCCAGCAGCACGGGACTAGTCTACAATGAGCAGTTCTTC
few	TRBV7-9	-	TRBJ1-2	CASSFRTDGYTF	TGTGCCAGCAGCTTCCGAACAGATGGCTACACCTTC
few	TRBV2	TRBD1	TRBJ1-5	CASTTYTGTGDQPQHF	TGTGCCAGCACAACTTATACCGGGACAGGGGATCAGCCCCAGCATTTT
few	TRBV4-1	TRBD1	TRBJ1-1	CASSLGQANTEAFF	TGCGCCAGCAGCCTGGGACAGGCGAACACTGAAGCTTTCTTT
-	TRBV4-3	TRBD2	TRBJ2-1	CASSQDKGLAANEQFF	TGCGCCAGCAGCCAAGATAAGGGACTAGCGGCGAATGAGCAGTTCTTC
few	TRBV15	TRBD1	TRBJ2-7	CATSREQGAYEQYF	TGTGCCACCAGCAGAGAGCAGGGGGCCTACGAGCAGTACTTC
few	TRBV19	TRBD1	TRBJ1-5	CASKPDRGTNQPQHF	TGTGCCAGTAAACCGGACAGGGGAACGAATCAGCCCCAGCATTTT
-	TRBV5-4	-	TRBJ2-1	CASSLGRNEQFF	TGTGCCAGCAGCTTGGGCAGGAATGAGCAGTTCTTC
-	TRBV9	-	TRBJ2-5	CASSQGGRQQTQYF	TGTGCCAGCTCCCAGGGGGGACGACAACAGACCCAGTACTTC
-	TRBV9	-	TRBJ1-1	CASSVEQGVSTEAFF	TGTGCCAGCAGCGTTGAACAGGGAGTCTCCACTGAAGCTTTCTTT
few	TRBV7-2	TRBD2	TRBJ2-3	CASSFSYVAGGSGTDTQYF	TGTGCCAGCAGCTTTTCTTATGTAGCGGGAGGATCCGGCACAGATACGCAGTATTTT
-	TRBV9	TRBD2	TRBJ2-7	CASSVGLAGEYEQYF	TGTGCCAGCAGCGTAGGACTAGCGGGAGAATACGAGCAGTACTTC
-	TRBV19	-	TRBJ1-1	CASSRDGTFNTEAFF	TGTGCCAGTAGTAGGGACGGGACTTTTAACACTGAAGCTTTCTTT
-	TRBV5-4	TRBD2	TRBJ2-1	CASSATSGRANEQFF	TGTGCCAGCAGCGCAACTAGCGGGAGGGCCAATGAGCAGTTCTTC
few	TRBV28	-	TRBJ1-5	CASFKGQGIGPQHF	TGTGCCAGCTTCAAGGGCCAGGGAATTGGGCCCCAGCATTTT
few	TRBV6-5	TRBD2	TRBJ2-1	CASSGTSGKNNEQFF	TGTGCCAGCAGTGGGACTAGCGGGAAGAACAATGAGCAGTTCTTC
-	TRBV5-4	TRBD1	TRBJ1-2	CASSLDRGQGGYTF	TGTGCCAGCAGCCTGGACAGGGGGCAGGGTGGCTACACCTTC
-	TRBV30	-	TRBJ2-1	CAWSGDSSSYNEQFF	TGTGCCTGGAGTGGCGACTCGAGCTCCTACAATGAGCAGTTCTTC
few	TRBV6-6	-	TRBJ1-1	CASSQLTVNTEAFF	TGTGCCAGCAGTCAATTGACAGTGAACACTGAAGCTTTCTTT
-	TRBV18	-	TRBJ2-5	CASSPGVNGETQYF	TGTGCCAGCTCACCAGGAGTTAATGGAGAGACCCAGTACTTC